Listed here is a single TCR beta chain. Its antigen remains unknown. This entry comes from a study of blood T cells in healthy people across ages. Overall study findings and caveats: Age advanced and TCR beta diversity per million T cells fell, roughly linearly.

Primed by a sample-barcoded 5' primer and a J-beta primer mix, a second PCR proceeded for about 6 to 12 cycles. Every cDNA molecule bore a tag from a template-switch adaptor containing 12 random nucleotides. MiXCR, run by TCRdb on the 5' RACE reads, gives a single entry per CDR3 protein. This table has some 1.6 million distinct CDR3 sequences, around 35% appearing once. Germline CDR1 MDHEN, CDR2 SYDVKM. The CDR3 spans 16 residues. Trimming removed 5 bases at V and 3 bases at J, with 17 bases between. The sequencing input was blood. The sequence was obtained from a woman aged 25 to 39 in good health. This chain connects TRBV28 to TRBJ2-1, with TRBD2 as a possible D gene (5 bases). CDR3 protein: CASSPIGLGDYNEQFF. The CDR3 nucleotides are TGTGCCAGCAGTCCAATCGGACTCGGGGACTACAATGAGCAGTTCTTC.